The rows below give T cell receptor beta chains drawn from one sample of a study of T cell responses to AZD1222 COVID-19 vaccine. Repertoires were generated with immunoSEQ multiplex PCR, while TCRdb's copy carries only in-frame clones and drops some. The data show around 140,000 clones, roughly nine tenths seen once. The sample in question was peripheral blood, obtained on day 0 of AZD1222 vaccination. All receptors derive from an adult in good health. CDR3s include the opening cysteine and the closing phenylalanine or tryptophan. A D gene is named only where the DNA matches it firmly. Where a row states a size, it is once, few, many or the class of an expanded clone; other rows omit it.

clone size	V gene	J gene	D gene	CDR3 DNA	CDR3 protein
.	TRBV5-6	TRBJ1-5	.	TGTGCCAGCAGCTTGTGGGGTAGCAATCAGCCCCAGCATTTT	CASSLWGSNQPQHF
once	TRBV2	TRBJ1-1	.	TGTGCCAGCAGTGACTCGGTCGGCATCACTGAAGCTTTCTTT	CASSDSVGITEAFF
once	TRBV11-2	TRBJ2-2	TRBD1	TGTGCCAGCAGCACCTGGGACAGGGACACCGGGGAGCTGTTTTTT	CASSTWDRDTGELFF
few	TRBV5-1	TRBJ2-3	.	TGCGCCAGCTCTCCGGACTTAGATACGCAGTATTTT	CASSPDLDTQYF
once	TRBV7-3	TRBJ2-7	TRBD1	TGTGCCAGCAGCTTAACCGGGACAGGTGGCTACGAGCAGTACTTC	CASSLTGTGGYEQYF
.	TRBV19	TRBJ1-6	TRBD1	TGTGCCAGCAAGGGACAGGGGGTAACACCCCTCCACTTT	CASKGQGVTPLHF
.	TRBV6-5	TRBJ2-7	.	TGTGCCACCGTGACGGACTTTTCCTACGAGCAGTACTTC	CATVTDFSYEQYF
many	TRBV6-4	TRBJ2-3	TRBD2	TGTGCCAGCAGTGACACTAGCGGGGGGGCAGATACGCAGTATTTT	CASSDTSGGADTQYF
.	TRBV19	TRBJ1-1	.	TGTGCCAGTAGTGGTCGGGTCCGTAGTATGAACACTGAAGCTTTCTTT	CASSGRVRSMNTEAFF
.	TRBV18	TRBJ2-1	.	TGTGCCAGCTCAGCTTGGGACGGCGATGAGCAGTTCTTC	CASSAWDGDEQFF
.	TRBV20-1	TRBJ2-3	TRBD2	TGCAGTGCTAGTTTGGCGGGAGCCGTCACAGATACGCAGTATTTT	CSASLAGAVTDTQYF
.	TRBV19	TRBJ1-5	TRBD1	TGTGCCAGTAGTACCCTTTCCGGGACAGGGGATCAGCCCCAGCATTTT	CASSTLSGTGDQPQHF
once	TRBV9	TRBJ2-1	.	TGTGCCAGCAGCGTAGGAGGGAGGCGGGGTGGTGAGCAGTTCTTC	CASSVGGRRGGEQFF
.	TRBV7-9	TRBJ1-4	.	TGTGCCAGCAGCTTAGTCGGGGGAAAACTGTTTTTT	CASSLVGGKLFF
.	TRBV12-1	TRBJ1-5	.	TGTGCCAGCTTCCAGCGCCTTCAGCCCCAGCATTTT	CASFQRLQPQHF
.	TRBV5-5	TRBJ1-2	TRBD1	TGTGCCAGCAGCTTGGAGGGGGCGAGGTATGACTATGGCTACACCTTC	CASSLEGARYDYGYTF
.	TRBV12-3/TRBV12-4	TRBJ1-1	.	TGTGCCAGCAGTTTCCAGGGAGGCACTGAAGCTTTCTTT	CASSFQGGTEAFF
.	TRBV5-4	TRBJ1-4	.	TGTGCCAGCAGCCAAAAGGGACCAACCAATGAAAAACTGTTTTTT	CASSQKGPTNEKLFF
.	TRBV27	TRBJ2-2	.	TGTGCCAGCAGTGCCACAGGGTTATCCGGGGAGCTGTTTTTT	CASSATGLSGELFF
.	TRBV12-5	TRBJ1-6	TRBD1	TGTGCTAGTGGTTTGGGTTTACAGGGGTGGACACCCCTCCACTTT	CASGLGLQGWTPLHF
.	TRBV5-4	TRBJ2-3	.	TGTGCCAGCAGCTTGGAACAGGGGAGGATCACAGATACGCAGTATTTT	CASSLEQGRITDTQYF
.	TRBV7-2	TRBJ1-3	TRBD1	TGTGCCAGCAGCCCCCGACAGGGCTCAGGAAACACCATATATTTT	CASSPRQGSGNTIYF
.	TRBV6-2/TRBV6-3	TRBJ1-4	.	TGTGCCAGCAGTTACAAAAATAATGAAAAACTGTTTTTT	CASSYKNNEKLFF
.	TRBV5-1	TRBJ1-1	.	TGCGCCAGCAGCTTGGGGACAGCCACTGAAGCTTTCTTT	CASSLGTATEAFF
.	TRBV6-5	TRBJ1-4	.	TGTGCCAGCAGGCAGCTAGATGCCACTAATGAAAAACTGTTTTTT	CASRQLDATNEKLFF
.	TRBV6-5	TRBJ2-4	.	TGTGCCAGCAGTTACAAGGCAGGCTCAAACATTCAGTACTTC	CASSYKAGSNIQYF
once	TRBV5-6	TRBJ2-5	.	TGTGCCAGCAGCAGTATGACGGGGAAACAAGAGACCCAGTACTTC	CASSSMTGKQETQYF
few	TRBV5-1	TRBJ1-6	TRBD1	TGCGCCAGCAGCTTGGCCGGGCAGGGGGCGGGTTCACCCCTCCACTTT	CASSLAGQGAGSPLHF
.	TRBV6-6	TRBJ2-7	.	TGTGCCAGCAGTCTACACTCCCGGACCCGCCTGTTGAACGAGCAGTACTTC	CASSLHSRTRLLNEQYF
.	TRBV11-3	TRBJ2-3	TRBD2	TGTGCCAGCAGCTTGCGGGAGGGCCGGGGAACAGATACGCAGTATTTT	CASSLREGRGTDTQYF
.	TRBV18	TRBJ1-5	.	TGTGCCAGCTCGGTGCTCGGGGAGGGGAGCAATCAGCCCCAGCATTTT	CASSVLGEGSNQPQHF
.	TRBV10-2	TRBJ1-5	TRBD1	TGCGCCAGCAGTACAGGGGCGGGCGGTCAGCCCCAGCATTTT	CASSTGAGGQPQHF
.	TRBV20-1	TRBJ1-1	.	TGCAGTGTCTCCGGGAACACTGAAGCTTTCTTT	CSVSGNTEAFF
.	TRBV2	TRBJ1-5	.	TGTGCCAGCAGTGACAGGGTAAATCAGCCCCAGCATTTT	CASSDRVNQPQHF
.	TRBV29-1	TRBJ1-4	.	TGCAGCGTTGAAGATCGAGGTACAGGGGAAAAACTGTTTTTT	CSVEDRGTGEKLFF
.	TRBV4-1	TRBJ1-2	.	TGCGCCAGCAGCCAGGGATTGCCTAACTATGGCTACACCTTC	CASSQGLPNYGYTF
.	TRBV14	TRBJ1-6	.	TGTGCCAGCAGCCAAGGGGCCGCAGGTGGTTCACCCCTCCACTTT	CASSQGAAGGSPLHF
.	TRBV11-3	TRBJ2-7	TRBD2	TGTGCCAGCAGCTTAGGAGGGTCTAGCGGGAGGGCAGACTTC	CASSLGGSSGRADF
.	TRBV7-8	TRBJ2-2	TRBD2	TGTGCCAGCAGTCCCGCGGGGGGGGCTGGCGGGGAGCTGTTTTTT	CASSPAGGAGGELFF
.	TRBV25-1	TRBJ2-4	.	TGTGCCAGCAGTGAACCGGGGTTAAACATTCAGTACTTC	CASSEPGLNIQYF
.	TRBV5-1	TRBJ2-1	TRBD2	TGCGCCAGCAGCTTGGTAACTAGCGGGAGGGGCAATGAGCAGTTCTTC	CASSLVTSGRGNEQFF
once	TRBV28	TRBJ2-5	.	TGTGCCAGCAGTTTAACAGGGACGGGGGAAGAGACCCAGTACTTC	CASSLTGTGEETQYF
once	TRBV6-5	TRBJ1-1	.	TGTGCCAGCAGTTACCTTCCCGGGACGATGAACACTGAAGCTTTCTTT	CASSYLPGTMNTEAFF
.	TRBV7-8	TRBJ1-4	.	TGTGCCAGCAGCTTCCGTCCCGGACCTAATGAAAAACTGTTTTTT	CASSFRPGPNEKLFF
.	TRBV10-2	TRBJ2-3	.	TGCGCCAGCAGTGACCCGAATACGCAGTATTTT	CASSDPNTQYF
.	TRBV9	TRBJ2-1	TRBD2	TGTGCCAGCAGCGTTTTAGCGGGAGGGCCATGGGAGCAGTTCTTC	CASSVLAGGPWEQFF
.	TRBV19	TRBJ2-7	.	TGTGCCAGTAGTTTGCAGTCCCCCTACGAGCAGTACTTC	CASSLQSPYEQYF
.	TRBV4-3	TRBJ2-2	TRBD2	TGCGCCAGCAGCCAAGAACCCCCCGGGAGGACGAACACCGGGGAGCTGTTTTTT	CASSQEPPGRTNTGELFF
.	TRBV2	TRBJ1-5	TRBD1	TGTGCCAGCCAGACAGGGGGCGCCGATCAGCCCCAGCATTTT	CASQTGGADQPQHF
.	TRBV11-3	TRBJ1-5	.	TGTGCCAGCAGCTTGTACAGGGACCAGCCCCAGCATTTT	CASSLYRDQPQHF
.	TRBV12-5	TRBJ2-2	.	TGTGCTAGTGGTTTGGTACATGGAGGGGAGCTGTTTTTT	CASGLVHGGELFF